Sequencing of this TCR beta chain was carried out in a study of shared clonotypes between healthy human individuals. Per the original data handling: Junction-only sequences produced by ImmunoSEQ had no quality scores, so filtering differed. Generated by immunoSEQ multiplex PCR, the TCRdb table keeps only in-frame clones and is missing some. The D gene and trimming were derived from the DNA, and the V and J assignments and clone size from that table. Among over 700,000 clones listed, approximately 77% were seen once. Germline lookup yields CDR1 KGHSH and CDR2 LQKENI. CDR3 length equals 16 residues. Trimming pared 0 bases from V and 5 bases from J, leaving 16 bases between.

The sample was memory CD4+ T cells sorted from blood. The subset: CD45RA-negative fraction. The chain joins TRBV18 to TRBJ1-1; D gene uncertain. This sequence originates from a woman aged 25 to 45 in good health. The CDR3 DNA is TGTGCCAGCTCACCACCGTCGCCCAATAGAGGGACTGAAGCTTTCTTT. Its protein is CASSPPSPNRGTEAFF.